This note documents a single TCR beta chain sequence. What it binds is not known. This sample is drawn from a study of PD-1 blockade in classical Hodgkin lymphoma. Study overall: Administration of nivolumab to patients was at 3 mg/kg intravenously every 2 weeks.

Assay used: immunoSEQ multiplex PCR; TCRdb lists only in-frame clones, some missing. The table lists about 21,000 clones, about 64% of them singletons. General study results and limits: Differences between repertoires have undefined causes, possibly disease activity or prior therapy. Unlike CD8+ TCR diversity, which did not rise significantly by C4D1, CD4+ TCR diversity did.

All patients relapsed after autologous stem cell transplantation, and brentuximab vedotin exposure varied. Patients' outcomes at their best amounted to complete response, partial response or progressive disease. CDR3 length: 15 residues. CDR1 and CDR2 (germline): MNHEY, SVGAGI. The V end was cut by 2 bases, the J end by 0 bases, with 8 bases between. The origin of this receptor is a human donor with classical Hodgkin lymphoma. The chain joins TRBV6-5 to TRBJ1-3; D is unclear. The sequencing here drew on peripheral blood mononuclear cells (PBMCs), taken at baseline. DNA for the CDR3: TGTGCCAGCAGTTACAGTGAGGGCTCTGGAAACACCATATATTTT. Translated, it gives CASSYSEGSGNTIYF.